Listed below are T cell receptor beta chains from one sample, sequenced in a study of vaccination and CD4 T cells after COVID-19. TCRdb reprocessed the PCR reads with MiXCR, giving one entry per CDR3 protein. The sample lists some 20,000 distinct CDR3 sequences, about 43% occurring once. Their target antigens are unknown. Source: CD4+ T cells from blood, cultured in vitro, taken after SARS-CoV-2 vaccination. Receptors were obtained from a human donor who had recovered from COVID-19. Each CDR3 is given with its conserved first and last residue. Fields, in order: V gene, D gene, clone size, CDR3 protein. A D gene is named only where the DNA matches it firmly. Clone size is not always given. Where it is, it says once, few, many or a class for expanded clones.

TRBV5-1,NA,once,CASYRPGPDNQPQHF
TRBV6-2/TRBV6-3,TRBD2,NA,CASRDLAGVAYEQYF
TRBV6-5,NA,NA,CASSYGFKGSETQCF
TRBV24-1,NA,few,CATSDLSSQFTF
TRBV28,TRBD1,NA,CASSSPGQGRTGELFF
TRBV6-5,TRBD1,few,CASSLTGTNTEAFF
TRBV10-3,TRBD1,NA,CAISETGGEIWSTDTQYF
TRBV12-3/TRBV12-4,NA,once,CASSLDDDGFTEAFF
TRBV20-1,NA,NA,CSARDLSAEKAGYGYTF
TRBV7-2,TRBD2,few,CASSLEAGVASYEQYF
TRBV6-1,TRBD1,NA,CASSDRGFGRDSPHHF
TRBV20-1,NA,NA,CSARGNRAYEVTF
TRBV2,TRBD1,once,CASSTRDSEYTF
TRBV11-3,NA,NA,CASSLGGPHTGELFF
TRBV28,NA,NA,CASSLTGNQPQHF
TRBV28,NA,NA,CASSSTTTGELFF
TRBV10-3,NA,NA,CAISGSGSYNEQFF
TRBV15,TRBD1,medium-sized,CATSPRQTGEGYTF
TRBV19,NA,NA,CASSIDSQETQYF
TRBV28,NA,few,CASNGPRAYNSPLHF
TRBV7-8,NA,NA,CASSLWGLSTDTQYF
TRBV6-1,NA,NA,CASSPKAGRHTEAFF
TRBV19,TRBD1,NA,CASSPRTGLGSNQPQHF
TRBV4-1,NA,NA,CASSQRISGNTIYF
TRBV27,TRBD1,NA,CASSRGTVTEQYF
TRBV10-3,NA,few,CAISENRDQPQHF
TRBV5-6,NA,NA,CASSFEPDSPLHF
TRBV6-1,TRBD1,NA,CAVHRDSSGNTIYF
TRBV28,NA,NA,CASSLAESPLHF
TRBV6-4,TRBD1,NA,CASSGQGPSSYNSPLHF
TRBV20-1,NA,NA,CSARQGRNSPLHF
TRBV7-2,TRBD1,NA,CASSPRGQGTDTQYF
TRBV19,NA,NA,CASSIASRPSTEAFF
TRBV6-1,NA,NA,CASSEATGVQGYTF
TRBV11-3,NA,NA,CASSLGQRMNTEAFF
TRBV28,NA,NA,CASSPSDRHAEAFF
TRBV20-1,TRBD1,NA,CSARRSDRVYEQYF
TRBV19,TRBD2,NA,CASRPGTSLTDTQYF
TRBV20-1,TRBD2,NA,CSAGAKKAGRVYEQYF
TRBV19,NA,NA,CASREAYNSPLHF
TRBV6-1,NA,NA,CASSRPGAETQYF
TRBV7-9,NA,NA,CASSRSGGAWLGEQYF
TRBV7-2,NA,NA,CASSLEVRQPQHF
TRBV5-4,TRBD1,NA,CASSSRDRVSTEAFF
TRBV4-3,NA,NA,CASSQGFRAGANVLTF
TRBV20-1,NA,few,CSAVVWGSNQPQHF
TRBV20-1,NA,NA,CSLSKPGNSPLHF
TRBV20-1,TRBD1,few,CSAWDRGMNTEAFF
TRBV5-4,TRBD1,once,CASSLVGRQGIYAGELFF
TRBV19,NA,NA,CASSIGQDTQYF
TRBV2,NA,NA,CAAGKAYEQYF
TRBV28,TRBD2,NA,CASTYSPTSGKHYEQYF
TRBV28,NA,NA,CASIEGNTGELFF
TRBV24-1,NA,few,CATSDSGADRYEQYF
TRBV6-2/TRBV6-3,TRBD1,few,CASSGTGNQPQHF